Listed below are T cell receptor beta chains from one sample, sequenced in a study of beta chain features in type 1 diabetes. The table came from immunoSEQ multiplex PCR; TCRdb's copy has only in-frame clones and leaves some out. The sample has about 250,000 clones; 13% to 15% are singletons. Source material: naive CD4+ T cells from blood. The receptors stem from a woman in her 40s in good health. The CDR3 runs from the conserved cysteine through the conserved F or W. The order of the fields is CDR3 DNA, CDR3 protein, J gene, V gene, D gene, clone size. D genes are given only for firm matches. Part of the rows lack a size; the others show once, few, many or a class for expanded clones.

cdr3_nt: TGCACCAGCAGCCAAGAAAAGGGACTAGCGTTCTGGGAGGAGACCCAGTACTTC
cdr3_aa: CTSSQEKGLAFWEETQYF
j_call: TRBJ2-5
v_call: TRBV1
d_call: NA
clone_size: few

cdr3_nt: TGCGCCAGCAGCAAAACGGGGGTTAGCAATCAGCCCCAGCATTTT
cdr3_aa: CASSKTGVSNQPQHF
j_call: TRBJ1-5
v_call: TRBV5-1
d_call: NA
clone_size: few

cdr3_nt: TGCGCCAGCAAGGCGGCCGGGTACTATGGCTACACCTTC
cdr3_aa: CASKAAGYYGYTF
j_call: TRBJ1-2
v_call: TRBV5-1
d_call: NA
clone_size: NA

cdr3_nt: TGTGCCAGCAGCTTAAGGACACCGGGACAGCGATACTATAATTCACCCCTCCACTTT
cdr3_aa: CASSLRTPGQRYYNSPLHF
j_call: TRBJ1-6
v_call: TRBV11-2
d_call: TRBD1
clone_size: few

cdr3_nt: TGTGCCAGCAGCTCGAGCCGTAGAAATTCACCCCTCCACTTT
cdr3_aa: CASSSSRRNSPLHF
j_call: TRBJ1-6
v_call: TRBV7-9
d_call: NA
clone_size: NA

cdr3_nt: TGTGCCAGTAGTCAAGGGCCAAAAGGAGGGCTCTATGGCTACACCTTC
cdr3_aa: CASSQGPKGGLYGYTF
j_call: TRBJ1-2
v_call: TRBV19
d_call: NA
clone_size: NA

cdr3_nt: TGTGCCAGCAGCTTGGAAGCGGGTGGCCGTAGCTACACCTTC
cdr3_aa: CASSLEAGGRSYTF
j_call: TRBJ1-2
v_call: TRBV5-4
d_call: NA
clone_size: few

cdr3_nt: TGCGCCAGCAGCTCTTCGGGGTACCAAGAGACCCAGTACTTC
cdr3_aa: CASSSSGYQETQYF
j_call: TRBJ2-5
v_call: TRBV5-1
d_call: NA
clone_size: NA

cdr3_nt: TGTGCCAGCAGTTTATCACGGGATTTCATGAACACTGAAGCTTTCTTT
cdr3_aa: CASSLSRDFMNTEAFF
j_call: TRBJ1-1
v_call: TRBV27
d_call: NA
clone_size: few

cdr3_nt: TGTGCCAGCAGCCCCTATCGTACTTCGACAGGTCGGGACGAGCAGTACTTC
cdr3_aa: CASSPYRTSTGRDEQYF
j_call: TRBJ2-7
v_call: TRBV7-9
d_call: NA
clone_size: few

cdr3_nt: TGCGCCACCTCAGGGGTCGCAGGGGGCTCGAACTATGGCTACACCTTC
cdr3_aa: CATSGVAGGSNYGYTF
j_call: TRBJ1-2
v_call: TRBV5-1
d_call: TRBD1
clone_size: NA